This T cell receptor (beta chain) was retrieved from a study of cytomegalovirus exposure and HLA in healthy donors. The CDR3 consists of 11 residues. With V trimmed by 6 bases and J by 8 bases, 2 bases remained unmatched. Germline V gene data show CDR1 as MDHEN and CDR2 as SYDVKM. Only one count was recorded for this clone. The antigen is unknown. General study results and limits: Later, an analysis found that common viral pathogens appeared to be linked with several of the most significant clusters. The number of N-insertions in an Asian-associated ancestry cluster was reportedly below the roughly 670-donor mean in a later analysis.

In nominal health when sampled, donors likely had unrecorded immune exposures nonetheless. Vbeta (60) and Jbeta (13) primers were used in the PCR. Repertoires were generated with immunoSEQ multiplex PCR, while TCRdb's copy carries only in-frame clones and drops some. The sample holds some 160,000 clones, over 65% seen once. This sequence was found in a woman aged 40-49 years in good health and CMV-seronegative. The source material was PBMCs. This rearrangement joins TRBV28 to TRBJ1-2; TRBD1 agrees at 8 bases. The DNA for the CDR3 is TGTGCCAGCAGGCGACAGGGGGGCTACACCTTC. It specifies CASRRQGGYTF.